One and the same sample provided the 6 T cell receptor beta chains below, sequenced in a study of vaccination and CD4 T cells after COVID-19. These TCRs are of unknown antigen specificity. The treatment: roughly 11-day PBMC culture with coronavirus spike peptide pools or control peptides (ViraFEST assay). With the Oncomine TCR Beta short-read assay, DNA from cultured CD4+ T cells was sequenced. TCRdb reanalysed the PCR reads using MiXCR and keeps one entry per CDR3 protein. The sample holds fewer than 15,000 distinct CDR3 sequences, less than 65% seen once. The specimen sequenced was CD4+ T cells from blood, cultured in vitro. The receptors shown here come from a human donor who had recovered from COVID-19.

This clonotype showed up just a few times. The genes are TRBV2 and TRBJ1-5; possible D gene TRBD1, 6 bases. V dropped 2 bases and J dropped 1 base, with 12 bases sitting between them. Germline-derived CDR1 and CDR2 are SNHLY and FYNNEI. This CDR3 is built from 16 residues. Here the CDR3 DNA reads TGTGCCAGCAGTGAACAGTCAGGGGCGAGCAATCAGCCCCAGCATTTT. The encoded protein is CASSEQSGASNQPQHF.

The genes are TRBV6-2 or TRBV6-3 and TRBJ1-4; TRBD1 matches at 10 bases. CDR1 and CDR2 from the germline V gene are MNHEY and SVGEGT. This CDR3 has 19 amino acids. V shed 4 bases, J shed 0 bases, and the junction held 11 bases outside the gene matches. The CDR3 DNA is TGTGCCAGCAGTTTACCGGGACAGGGGATATTGGCAACTAATGAAAAACTGTTTTTT. This codes for CASSLPGQGILATNEKLFF.

This clonotype has only a few counts. This chain connects TRBV7-2 to TRBJ1-1; possibly TRBD1 for D (5 bases). V was clipped by 2 bases and J by 7 bases, with 11 bases between them. Looked up from germline, CDR1 is SGHTA and CDR2 is FQGNSA. This CDR3 comprises 13 residues. CDR3 nucleotides: TGTGCCAGCAGCTTATCCAGGGAGGTTGAAGCTTTCTTT. Residues: CASSLSREVEAFF.

This clonotype showed up just a few times. The chain combines TRBV28 with TRBJ1-5, with TRBD1 matching 10 bases. CDR3 length: 16 amino acids. Germline CDR1 is MDHEN and CDR2 is SYDVKM. The V gene end was trimmed by 7 bases and the J gene end by 6 bases; junction bases not matched to a gene: 12. The chain's CDR3 is CASTPGDRGYGQPQHF. DNA for the CDR3: TGTGCCAGCACTCCCGGGGACAGGGGATACGGTCAGCCCCAGCATTTT.

This clonotype was found a few times. J is TRBJ2-3 and V is TRBV7-2; D call uncertain. CDR1 and CDR2 (germline): SGHTA, FQGNSA. Trimming pared 5 bases from V and 4 bases from J, leaving 13 bases between. The CDR3 runs 14 residues. The CDR3 nucleotides are TGTGCCAGCAGCCGTCAGGTTCGGGCAGATACGCAGTATTTT. Its translation: CASSRQVRADTQYF.

This clonotype showed up just once. This sequence joins TRBV7-9 and TRBJ2-2; D is perhaps TRBD1 or TRBD2 (6 bases each). Germline V gives CDR1 SEHNR, CDR2 FQNEAQ (reference sequence). V shed 4 bases and J shed 6 bases, with 15 bases lying between them. The CDR3 is made up of 15 amino acids. Written as DNA, the CDR3 is TGTGCCAGCAGCTCCCGGGGGCCGAGCGCCGGGGAGCTGTTTTTT. Translated: CASSSRGPSAGELFF.